This T cell receptor beta chain appears in the sequencing data of a study of identical twins. Study outcomes and limitations: Fewer insertions marked abundant cord blood beta clonotypes; young adult naive trended weakly, memory not at all. Weaker excess twin sharing was observed in beta out-of-frame sequences. Twin sharing of out-of-frame TCR alpha was underestimated by models in monozygotic pairs.

Unique molecular identifiers were in the cDNA, with template-switch universal primer binding. TCRdb reprocessed the 5' RACE reads via MiXCR and lists one record per CDR3 protein. The table lists roughly 150,000 distinct CDR3 sequences, approximately 4% of them singletons. This clonotype has ten or more counts. Its antigen is not identified. This receptor was obtained from a man between 18 and 29 years old in good health. Sequencing was carried out using memory T cells sorted from blood.

The CDR3 sequence: CASRVAGRTGELFF. CDR3 bases: TGTGCCAGCAGGGTAGCGGGAAGAACCGGGGAGCTGTTTTTT. This chain connects TRBV6-1 to TRBJ2-2; TRBD2 aligns across 8 bases. This CDR3 region has 14 residues. Germline trimming cut 6 bases from V and 5 bases from J; bases unmatched to any gene: 5. The germline V gene has CDR1 MNHNS and CDR2 SASEGT.